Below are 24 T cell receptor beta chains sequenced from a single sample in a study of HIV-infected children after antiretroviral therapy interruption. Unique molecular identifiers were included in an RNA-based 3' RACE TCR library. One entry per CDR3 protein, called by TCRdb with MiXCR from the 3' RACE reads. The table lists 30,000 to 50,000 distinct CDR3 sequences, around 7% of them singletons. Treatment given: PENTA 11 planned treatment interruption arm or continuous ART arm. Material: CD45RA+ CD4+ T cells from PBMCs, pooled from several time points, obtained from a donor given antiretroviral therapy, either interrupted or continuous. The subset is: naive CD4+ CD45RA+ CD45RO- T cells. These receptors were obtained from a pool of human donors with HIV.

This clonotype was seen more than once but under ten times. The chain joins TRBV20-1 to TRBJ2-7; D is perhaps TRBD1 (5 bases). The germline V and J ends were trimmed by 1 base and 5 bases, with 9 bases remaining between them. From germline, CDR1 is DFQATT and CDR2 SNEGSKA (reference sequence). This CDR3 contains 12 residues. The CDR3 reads CSARVRGNEQYF. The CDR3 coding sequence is TGCAGTGCTAGAGTTAGGGGAAACGAGCAGTACTTC.

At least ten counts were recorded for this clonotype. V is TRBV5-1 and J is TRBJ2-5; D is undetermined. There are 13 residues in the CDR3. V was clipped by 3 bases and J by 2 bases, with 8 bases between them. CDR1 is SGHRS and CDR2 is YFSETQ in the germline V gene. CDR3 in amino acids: CASSSSVQETQYF. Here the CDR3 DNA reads TGCGCCAGCAGCTCCAGTGTACAAGAGACCCAGTACTTC.

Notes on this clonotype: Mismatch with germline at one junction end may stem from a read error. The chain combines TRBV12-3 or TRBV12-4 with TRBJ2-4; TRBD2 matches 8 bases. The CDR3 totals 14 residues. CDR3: CASSSGGSQNTLYF. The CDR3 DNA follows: TGTGCAAGCAGCTCGGGGGGGAGTCAAAACACCTTGTACTTT.

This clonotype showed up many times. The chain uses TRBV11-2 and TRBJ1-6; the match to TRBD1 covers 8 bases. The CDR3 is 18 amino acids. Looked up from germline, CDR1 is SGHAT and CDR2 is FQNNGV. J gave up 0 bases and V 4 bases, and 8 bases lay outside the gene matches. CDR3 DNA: TGTGCCAGCAGCTCCAGGACAGGGCCCCACTCCTATAATTCACCCCTCCACTTT. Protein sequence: CASSSRTGPHSYNSPLHF. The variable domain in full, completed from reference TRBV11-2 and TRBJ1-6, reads EAGVAQSPRYKIIEKRQSVAFWCNPISGHATLYWYQQILGQGPKLLIQFQNNGVVDDSQLPKDRFSAERLKGVDSTLKIQPAKLEDSAVYLCASSSRTGPHSYNSPLHFGNGTRLTVT.

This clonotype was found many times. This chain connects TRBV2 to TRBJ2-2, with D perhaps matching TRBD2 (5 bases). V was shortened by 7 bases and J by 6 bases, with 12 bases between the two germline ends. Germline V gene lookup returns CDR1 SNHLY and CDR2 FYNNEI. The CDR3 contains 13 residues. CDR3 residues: CASIPGVAGELFF. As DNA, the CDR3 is TGTGCCAGCATTCCCGGGGTTGCCGGGGAGCTGTTTTTT. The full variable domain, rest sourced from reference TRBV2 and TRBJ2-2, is EPEVTQTPSHQVTQMGQEVILRCVPISNHLYFYWYRQILGQKVEFLVSFYNNEISEKSEIFDDQFSVERPDGSNFTLKIRSTKLEDSAMYFCASIPGVAGELFFGEGSRLTVL.

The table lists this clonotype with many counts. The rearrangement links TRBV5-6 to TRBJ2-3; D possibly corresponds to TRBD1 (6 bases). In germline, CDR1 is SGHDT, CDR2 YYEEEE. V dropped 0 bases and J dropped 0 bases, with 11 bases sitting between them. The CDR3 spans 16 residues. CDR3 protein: CASSLATGSSTDTQYF. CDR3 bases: TGTGCCAGCAGCTTGGCTACAGGGTCTAGCACAGATACGCAGTATTTT.

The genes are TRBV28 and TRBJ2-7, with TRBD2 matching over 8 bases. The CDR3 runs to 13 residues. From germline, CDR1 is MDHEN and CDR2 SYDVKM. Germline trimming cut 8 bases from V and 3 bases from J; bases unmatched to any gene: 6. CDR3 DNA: TGTGCCAGCGGAGCGGGAGTGGTCTACGAGCAGTACTTC. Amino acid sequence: CASGAGVVYEQYF.

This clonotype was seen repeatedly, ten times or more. The CDR3 loop reads CAWSGLGGTEQFF. The CDR3 nucleotides are TGTGCCTGGAGTGGACTGGGGGGTACTGAGCAGTTCTTC. This chain connects TRBV30 to TRBJ2-1; tentatively, D is TRBD2 (6 bases). Trimming took off 1 base at V and 9 bases at J, with 13 bases between the two ends. Germline V gene data show CDR1 as GTSNPN and CDR2 as SVGIG (reference sequence). This CDR3 region has 13 residues.

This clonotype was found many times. The CDR3 DNA reads as TGTGCCATCAGCGGGACAGGGAATCAGCCCCAGCATTTT. Amino acid sequence: CAISGTGNQPQHF. This sequence joins TRBV10-3 and TRBJ1-5; 9 positions match TRBD1. Germline loops: CDR1 ENHRY, CDR2 SYGVKD. The trim removed 6 bases at V and 4 bases at J, leaving 1 base unmatched. This CDR3 is built from 13 residues.

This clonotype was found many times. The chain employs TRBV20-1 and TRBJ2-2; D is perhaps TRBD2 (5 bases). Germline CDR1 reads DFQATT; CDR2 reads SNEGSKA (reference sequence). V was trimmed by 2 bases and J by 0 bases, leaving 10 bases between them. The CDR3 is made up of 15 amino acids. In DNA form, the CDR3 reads TGCAGTGCTAGACGCACGGGGTCGAACACCGGGGAGCTGTTTTTT. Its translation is CSARRTGSNTGELFF.

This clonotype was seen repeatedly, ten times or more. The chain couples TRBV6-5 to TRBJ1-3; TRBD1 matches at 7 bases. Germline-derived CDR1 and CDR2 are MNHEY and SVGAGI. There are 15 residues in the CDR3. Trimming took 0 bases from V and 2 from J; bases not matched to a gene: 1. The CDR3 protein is CASSYSDRAGNTIYF. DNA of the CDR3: TGTGCCAGCAGTTACTCAGACAGGGCTGGAAACACCATATATTTT.

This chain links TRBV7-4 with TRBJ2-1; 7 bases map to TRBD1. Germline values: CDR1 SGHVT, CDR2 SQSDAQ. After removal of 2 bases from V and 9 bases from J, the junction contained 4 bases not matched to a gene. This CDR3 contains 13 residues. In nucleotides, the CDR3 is TGTGCCAGCAGCTTACAGGGGGATGCTGAGCAGTTCTTC. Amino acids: CASSLQGDAEQFF.

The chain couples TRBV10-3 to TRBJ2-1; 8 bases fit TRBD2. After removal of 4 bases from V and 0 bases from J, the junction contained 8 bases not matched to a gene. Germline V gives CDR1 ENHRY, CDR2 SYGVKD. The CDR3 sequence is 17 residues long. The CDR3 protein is CAISALAGGVSYNEQFF. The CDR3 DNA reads TGTGCCATCAGTGCCCTGGCGGGAGGAGTCTCCTACAATGAGCAGTTCTTC.

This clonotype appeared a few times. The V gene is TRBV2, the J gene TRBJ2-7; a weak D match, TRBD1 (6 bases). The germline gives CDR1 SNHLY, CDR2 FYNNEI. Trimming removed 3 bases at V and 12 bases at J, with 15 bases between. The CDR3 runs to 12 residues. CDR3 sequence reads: CASSESGTRWYF. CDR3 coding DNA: TGTGCCAGCAGTGAGTCCGGGACACGGTGGTACTTC.

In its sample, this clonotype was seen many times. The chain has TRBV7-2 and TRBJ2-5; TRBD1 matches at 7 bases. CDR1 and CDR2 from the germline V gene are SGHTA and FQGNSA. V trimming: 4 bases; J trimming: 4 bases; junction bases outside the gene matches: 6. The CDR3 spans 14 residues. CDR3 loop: CASSSGTVRETQYF. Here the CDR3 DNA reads TGTGCCAGCAGCTCGGGGACAGTCAGAGAGACCCAGTACTTC. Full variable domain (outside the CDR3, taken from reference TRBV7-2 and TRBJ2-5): GAGVSQSPSNKVTEKGKDVELRCDPISGHTALYWYRQSLGQGLEFLIYFQGNSAPDKSGLPSDRFSAERTGGSVSTLTIQRTQQEDSAVYLCASSSGTVRETQYFGPGTRLLVL.

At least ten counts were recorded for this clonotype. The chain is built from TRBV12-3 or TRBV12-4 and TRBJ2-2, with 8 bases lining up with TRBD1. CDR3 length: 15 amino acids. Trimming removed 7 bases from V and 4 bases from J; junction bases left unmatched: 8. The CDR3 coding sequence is TGTGCCAGCACCTGGGACAGGAGCCTCACCGGGGAGCTGTTTTTT. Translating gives CASTWDRSLTGELFF.

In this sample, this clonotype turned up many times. The CDR3 here is CASSLTQSYEQYF. CDR3 bases: TGTGCCAGCAGCTTAACGCAATCCTACGAGCAGTACTTC. The chain employs TRBV7-2 and TRBJ2-7; no clear D gene. This CDR3 is 13 amino acids long. CDR1 is SGHTA and CDR2 is FQGNSA in the germline V gene. V was shortened by 2 bases and J by 1 base, with 6 bases between the two germline ends.

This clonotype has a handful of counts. CDR3 residues: CASSGQGHTEAFF. CDR3 DNA: TGTGCCAGCAGTGGACAGGGGCACACTGAAGCTTTCTTT. The chain couples TRBV12-3 or TRBV12-4 to TRBJ1-1; 9 nucleotides match TRBD1. Trimming took 5 bases from V and 3 from J; bases not matched to a gene: 1. The CDR3 consists of 13 residues.

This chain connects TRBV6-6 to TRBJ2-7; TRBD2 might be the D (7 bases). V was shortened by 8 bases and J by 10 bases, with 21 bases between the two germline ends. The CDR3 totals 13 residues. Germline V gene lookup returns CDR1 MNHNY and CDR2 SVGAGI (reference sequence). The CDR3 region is CASGEVGGREQYF. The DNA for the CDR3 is TGTGCCAGCGGTGAAGTGGGGGGGCGTGAACAGTACTTC.

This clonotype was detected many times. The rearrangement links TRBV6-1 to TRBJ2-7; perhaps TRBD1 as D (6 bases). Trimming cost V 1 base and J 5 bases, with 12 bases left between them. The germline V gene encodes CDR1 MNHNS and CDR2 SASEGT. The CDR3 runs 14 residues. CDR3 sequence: CASSEGGTIHEQYF. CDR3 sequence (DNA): TGTGCCAGCAGTGAAGGAGGGACAATCCACGAGCAGTACTTC.

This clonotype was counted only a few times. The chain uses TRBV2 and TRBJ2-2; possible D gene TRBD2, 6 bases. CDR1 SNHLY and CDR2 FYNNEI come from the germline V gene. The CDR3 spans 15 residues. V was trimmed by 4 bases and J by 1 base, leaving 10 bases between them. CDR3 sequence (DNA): TGTGCCAGCAGTGGGGGACTCAGGAACACCGGGGAGCTGTTTTTT. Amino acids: CASSGGLRNTGELFF.

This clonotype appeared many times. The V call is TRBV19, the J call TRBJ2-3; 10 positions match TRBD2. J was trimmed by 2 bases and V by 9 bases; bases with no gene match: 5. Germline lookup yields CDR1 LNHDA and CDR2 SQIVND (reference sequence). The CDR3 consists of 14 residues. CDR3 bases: TGTGCCAGCCGAACTAGCGGGGTCACAGATACGCAGTATTTT. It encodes CASRTSGVTDTQYF. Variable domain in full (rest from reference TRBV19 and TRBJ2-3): DGGITQSPKYLFRKEGQNVTLSCEQNLNHDAMYWYRQDPGQGLRLIYYSQIVNDFQKGDIAEGYSVSREKKESFPLTVTSAQKNPTAFYLCASRTSGVTDTQYFGPGTRLTVL.

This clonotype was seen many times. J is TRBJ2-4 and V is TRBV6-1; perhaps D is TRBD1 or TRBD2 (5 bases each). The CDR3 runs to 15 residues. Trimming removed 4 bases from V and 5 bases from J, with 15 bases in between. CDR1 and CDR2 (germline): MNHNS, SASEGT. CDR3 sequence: CASSVGQGVQNIQYF. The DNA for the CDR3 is TGTGCCAGCAGTGTGGGCCAGGGAGTCCAAAACATTCAGTACTTC.

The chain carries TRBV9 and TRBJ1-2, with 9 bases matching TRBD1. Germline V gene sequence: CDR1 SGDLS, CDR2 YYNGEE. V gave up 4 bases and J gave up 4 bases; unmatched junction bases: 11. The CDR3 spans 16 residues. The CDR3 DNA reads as TGTGCCAGCAGCACCACATATGACAGGGGGACCTATGGCTACACCTTC. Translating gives CASSTTYDRGTYGYTF. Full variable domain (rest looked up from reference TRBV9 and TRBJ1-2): DSGVTQTPKHLITATGQRVTLRCSPRSGDLSVYWYQQSLDQGLQFLIQYYNGEERAKGNILERFSAQQFPDLHSELNLSSLELGDSALYFCASSTTYDRGTYGYTFGSGTRLTVV.